The count of the clone carrying this TCR beta chain is one. Its specificity is not known. This entry is derived from a study of shared clonotypes between healthy human individuals. Assay: immunoSEQ multiplex PCR; the TCRdb copy retains only in-frame clones and omits some. The sample records 2 million to 3 million clones, roughly 93% being singletons. Whole-study results and caveats: For naive CD4 cells, roughly 5.5% of clonotypes were shared across a handful of donors. Apart from blood, nothing was sampled; tissue repertoires likely differ.

Deletions cut 5 bases from V and 1 base from J, with 9 bases between. The CDR3 runs 14 residues. The V gene's germline CDR1 is SGHAT and CDR2 FQNNGV. The sequencing sample was made of naive CD4+ T cells from PBMCs. As for subset: CD45RA+ positively selected. This chain connects TRBV11-2 to TRBJ2-1; D perhaps matches TRBD1 (5 bases). The receptor was isolated from a man aged 18 to 30 in good health. Some clones in this sample may be carry-over from other donors' samples. The CDR3 here is CASSGAGSYNEQFF. CDR3 bases: TGTGCCAGCAGCGGGGCAGGTTCCTACAATGAGCAGTTCTTC.